The 24 T cell receptor beta chains listed next were all sequenced from one sample in a study of blood T cell repertoires in COVID-19. The method was immunoSEQ multiplex PCR; TCRdb's version includes in-frame clones alone and lacks a portion of them. The sample consists of about 45,000 clones, about four fifths of them appearing once. Sequenced input: peripheral blood. The receptors come from a woman of 80 years or more with acute or convalescent COVID-19.

The J gene is TRBJ1-5, the V gene TRBV5-5; D not certain. This CDR3 is 12 amino acids long. Germline CDR1 SGHKS, CDR2 YYEKEE (reference sequence). V was clipped by 1 base and J by 6 bases, with 5 bases between them. In nucleotides, the CDR3 is TGTGCCAGCAGCTTGACGGGTCAGCCCCAGCATTTT. It encodes CASSLTGQPQHF.

The rearrangement joins TRBV7-3 to TRBJ2-1, with 7 bases aligning to TRBD1. The V and J ends lost 1 base and 7 bases, in that order; junction bases with no gene match: 10. CDR3 size: 16 residues. Germline CDR1 reads SGHTA; CDR2 reads FQGTGA. The CDR3 region has the DNA TGTGCCAGCAGCTTAAGTGAGACAGGGAAAGGGAATGAGCAGTTCTTC. This encodes CASSLSETGKGNEQFF.

The chain is built from TRBV7-8 and TRBJ2-1; D is uncertain. The V and J ends lost 5 bases and 6 bases respectively, with 14 bases between them. The CDR3 has 14 amino acids. The V gene's germline CDR1 is SGHVS and CDR2 FQNEAQ. The CDR3 nucleotides are TGTGCCAGCAGCCTTAGTCGCCCGCCCAATGAGCAGTTCTTC. Translating it yields CASSLSRPPNEQFF.

The chain recombines TRBV11-2 with TRBJ1-2; TRBD1 matches 7 bases. Unmatched junction bases numbered 3, after V lost 5 bases and J lost 3 bases. CDR1 and CDR2 (germline): SGHAT, FQNNGV. CDR3 length: 13 amino acids. As DNA, the CDR3 is TGTGCCAGCAGCCCCGGACAGGACTATGGCTACACCTTC. It translates to CASSPGQDYGYTF.

The V gene is TRBV9, the J gene TRBJ1-1; 7 nucleotides align to TRBD1. This CDR3 is 13 amino acids long. In germline, CDR1 is SGDLS, CDR2 YYNGEE. Trimming removed 5 bases from V and 4 bases from J; junction bases left unmatched: 5. CDR3 in DNA: TGTGCCAGCAGACCTACAGGGGTCACTGAAGCTTTCTTT. Translation: CASRPTGVTEAFF.

The rearrangement uses TRBV7-6 and TRBJ1-5; D possibly corresponds to TRBD1 (5 bases). The ends were cut back, 1 base at V and 13 bases at J, with 14 bases in the middle. CDR1 and CDR2 from the germline V gene are SGHVS and FNYEAQ. The length of the CDR3 is 13 residues. CDR3 nucleotides: TGTGCCAGCAGCTTAGAGGCGGGACGGAAGCAGCATTTT. This translates into CASSLEAGRKQHF.

The CDR3 region is CASSSREGGFGYTF. Here the CDR3 DNA reads TGTGCCAGCAGCTCCAGGGAGGGCGGGTTTGGCTACACCTTC. The J gene is TRBJ1-2, the V gene TRBV13; TRBD1 is a possible D gene (5 bases). Germline loops: CDR1 PRHDT, CDR2 FYEKMQ (reference sequence). The CDR3 contains 14 residues. V shed 4 bases and J shed 7 bases, with 16 bases lying between them.

J is TRBJ2-1 and V is TRBV5-1; 15 bases map to TRBD2. The trim removed 4 bases at V and 6 bases at J, leaving 5 bases unmatched. This CDR3 region has 16 residues. The germline V gene encodes CDR1 SGHRS and CDR2 YFSETQ. CDR3 sequence reads: CASSPWTSGGANEQFF. The CDR3 DNA is TGCGCCAGCAGCCCATGGACTAGCGGGGGGGCCAATGAGCAGTTCTTC.

The chain uses TRBV2 and TRBJ2-3; D is perhaps TRBD1 (5 bases). This CDR3 is built from 13 residues. V lost 4 bases and J lost 2, with 7 bases in between. Per the germline V gene, CDR1 is SNHLY and CDR2 is FYNNEI. The CDR3 loop reads CASSAQATDTQYF. In DNA form, the CDR3 reads TGTGCCAGCAGTGCACAGGCCACAGATACGCAGTATTTT.

This chain joins TRBV27 and TRBJ1-6; possibly TRBD1 for D (6 bases). CDR3 length: 18 amino acids. In germline, CDR1 is MNHEY, CDR2 SMNVEV (reference sequence). Trimming left V 4 bases short and J 5 bases short, with 21 bases between. The CDR3 DNA sequence: TGTGCCAGCAGTTCTCAGCCGGGACACCGGTTCAATAATTCACCCCTCCACTTT. Residues: CASSSQPGHRFNNSPLHF.

There are a few counts of this clone. CDR3 DNA sequence: TGCGCCAGCAGCCCCCTCTCACAGGGGCCCAATTCACCCCTCCACTTT. This sequence encodes CASSPLSQGPNSPLHF. The rearrangement uses TRBV5-1 and TRBJ1-6; 7 bases match TRBD1. The CDR3 runs 16 residues. Germline V gene sequence: CDR1 SGHRS, CDR2 YFSETQ. V trimming: 4 bases; J trimming: 7 bases; junction bases outside the gene matches: 11.

As concerns this clone: The sample has other DNA sequences that encode this CDR3 too. The chain employs TRBV5-1 and TRBJ2-7; 9 nucleotides line up with TRBD2. The germline V gene encodes CDR1 SGHRS and CDR2 YFSETQ. V shed 0 bases and J 5 bases; nucleotides not matched to a gene: 12. CDR3 size: 17 residues. The DNA of the CDR3 is TGCGCCAGCAGCTTGGGGATAGTGGCGGGGGGGCAAAACGAGCAGTACTTC. Amino acids: CASSLGIVAGGQNEQYF.

This chain joins TRBV5-1 and TRBJ2-7; 9 bases agree with TRBD1. From germline, CDR1 is SGHRS and CDR2 YFSETQ. The CDR3 runs to 15 residues. V lost 4 bases to trimming and J lost 2 bases; unmatched junction nucleotides: 7. Here the CDR3 reads CASSPDRGVTYEQYF. As DNA, the CDR3 is TGCGCCAGCAGCCCGGACAGGGGAGTTACCTACGAGCAGTACTTC.

The chain carries TRBV19 and TRBJ1-2; the D gene is possibly TRBD1 (6 bases). The CDR3 is made up of 15 amino acids. The ends were cut back, 6 bases at V and 4 bases at J, with 18 bases in the middle. From germline, CDR1 is LNHDA and CDR2 SQIVND (reference sequence). CDR3 in amino acids: CASRLHRDRSYGYTF. The CDR3 DNA sequence: TGTGCCAGTAGACTCCATCGCGACAGGTCCTATGGCTACACCTTC.

J is TRBJ2-3 and V is TRBV29-1; 9 bases fit TRBD1. V shed 6 bases, J shed 1 base, and the junction held 5 bases outside the gene matches. The CDR3 contains 14 residues. The germline V gene has CDR1 SQVTM and CDR2 ANQGSEA. DNA of the CDR3: TGCAGCGTCCCAGGGGACAGGGGCACAGATACGCAGTATTTT. The encoded protein is CSVPGDRGTDTQYF.

This rearrangement joins TRBV5-4 to TRBJ2-5; D might be TRBD1 (6 bases). The germline V gene encodes CDR1 SGHNT and CDR2 YYREEE (reference sequence). V dropped 0 bases and J dropped 6 bases, with 15 bases sitting between them. CDR3 length equals 15 residues. CDR3 sequence: CASSLDGGPGQTQYF. CDR3 nucleotide sequence: TGTGCCAGCAGCTTGGATGGGGGCCCCGGCCAGACCCAGTACTTC.

The rearrangement links TRBV29-1 to TRBJ2-7; 8 bases align to TRBD1. J lost 2 bases, V lost 6 bases, and 6 bases had no gene match. Germline values: CDR1 SQVTM, CDR2 ANQGSEA. The CDR3 has 13 amino acids. The DNA of the CDR3 is TGCAGCGTGAGGACAGGGCTAGCCTACGAGCAGTACTTC. Protein sequence: CSVRTGLAYEQYF.

V gene TRBV14 combines with J gene TRBJ1-2; D gene unclear. CDR3 length: 13 amino acids. Per the germline V gene, CDR1 is SGHDN and CDR2 is FVKESK. Trimming took 4 bases from V and 4 from J, leaving 10 bases between them. CDR3 region: CASSPQDRYGYTF. CDR3 DNA sequence: TGTGCCAGCAGCCCTCAGGATCGCTATGGCTACACCTTC.

The genes are TRBV7-9 and TRBJ1-2; D gene ambiguous. Germline V lookup: CDR1 SEHNR, CDR2 FQNEAQ (reference sequence). The CDR3 is 14 amino acids. The V end was cut by 5 bases, the J end by 0 bases, with 10 bases between. CDR3 loop: CASSPRTTNYGYTF. CDR3 bases: TGTGCCAGCAGCCCCAGGACTACTAACTATGGCTACACCTTC.

The chain is built from TRBV18 and TRBJ2-2, with no clear D. With 3 bases removed from V and 4 bases from J, the gap between germline ends came to 3 bases. Germline V CDR1 and CDR2: KGHSH, LQKENI. CDR3 length equals 12 residues. CDR3 in DNA: TGTGCCAGCTCACCTAGCACCGGGGAGCTGTTTTTT. Its protein product is CASSPSTGELFF.

The chain recombines TRBV15 with TRBJ2-3; D might be TRBD2 (6 bases). In germline, CDR1 is LNHNV, CDR2 YYDKDF (reference sequence). The CDR3 is 14 residues long. V lost 5 bases to trimming and J lost 1 base, with 10 bases between them. In DNA form, the CDR3 reads TGTGCCACCAGCCCCGGGACTGGCACAGATACGCAGTATTTT. Protein: CATSPGTGTDTQYF.

This clone came up once. This chain uses TRBV5-4 with TRBJ2-3, with 10 bases that match TRBD2. The CDR3 is 18 residues long. Per germline, CDR1 SGHNT and CDR2 YYREEE (reference sequence). The trim removed 6 bases at V and 1 base at J, leaving 14 bases unmatched. The CDR3 protein is CASNHKRGGPEGTDTQYF. As DNA, the CDR3 is TGTGCCAGCAACCACAAGCGGGGGGGCCCCGAGGGCACAGATACGCAGTATTTT.

This chain's CDR3 is CATDRGLNTEAFF. In DNA, the CDR3 is TGTGCCACAGACAGGGGGCTTAACACTGAAGCTTTCTTT. The chain links TRBV2 to TRBJ1-1, with TRBD1 matching 10 bases. Trimming at V came to 10 bases and at J to 2 bases, leaving 4 bases not matched to a gene. The germline gives CDR1 SNHLY, CDR2 FYNNEI. The CDR3 is 13 amino acids.

The rearrangement joins TRBV3-1 (or the pseudogene TRBV3-2) to TRBJ2-5; 9 nucleotides align to TRBD2. The CDR3 has 14 residues. The ends lost 2 bases at V and 10 bases at J; junction bases unmatched: 8. Germline V gene sequence: CDR1 LGHDT, CDR2 YNNKEL (reference sequence). The CDR3 loop reads CASSQRGLAPHQYF. Here the CDR3 DNA reads TGTGCCAGCAGCCAACGGGGACTAGCCCCGCACCAGTACTTC.